This TCR beta chain originates from a study of T cell changes during pregnancy in multiple sclerosis. TCRdb keeps only in-frame clones here, not all; method: immunoSEQ multiplex PCR. The sample includes tens of thousands of clones, 88% of them seen just once. Germline CDR1 GTSNPN, CDR2 SVGIG (reference sequence). CDR3 length: 15 residues. V gave up 2 bases and J gave up 1 base; unmatched junction bases: 4. The sample here was CD4+ T cells from peripheral blood mononuclear cells, taken in the first trimester of pregnancy. The rearrangement uses TRBV30 and TRBJ2-3; 9 bases map to TRBD2. The source is a female donor with multiple sclerosis, enrolled in a pregnancy study. CDR3 DNA: TGTGCCTGGAGTTACCAGCGGGGGGGCACAGATACGCAGTATTTT. Its protein is CAWSYQRGGTDTQYF. The entire variable domain, with the rest obtained from reference TRBV30 and TRBJ2-3, is as follows: SQTIHQWPATLVQPVGSPLSLECTVEGTSNPNLYWYRQAAGRGLQLLFYSVGIGQISSEVPQNLSASRPQDRQFILSSKKLLLSDSGFYLCAWSYQRGGTDTQYFGPGTRLTVL.